The rows below give T cell receptor beta chains drawn from one sample of a study of regulatory T cells in long-lasting Graves disease. TCRdb itself ran the multiplex PCR reads through MiXCR, one entry per CDR3 protein. The data hold a few hundred thousand distinct CDR3 sequences, with 20% to 30% observed a single time. Sequences were derived from peripheral blood mononuclear cells (PBMCs), sampled when the disease was refractory, from a patient treated with antithyroid drugs. The receptors here all came from a female donor with Graves disease. Both conserved end residues are part of each CDR3. Each record gives: clone size, V gene, D gene, J gene, CDR3 DNA, CDR3 protein. D genes are given only for firm matches. Where a row states a size, it is once, few, many or the class of an expanded clone; other rows omit it.

-	TRBV20-1	TRBD2	TRBJ2-3	TGCAGTGCTACCCCCCTAGCGGGGTACACAGATACGCAGTATTTT	CSATPLAGYTDTQYF
many	TRBV5-5	TRBD2	TRBJ2-2	TGTGCCAGCAGCTTACACGGTTCCATGACTAGCGGTAACACCGGGGAGCTGTTTTTT	CASSLHGSMTSGNTGELFF
-	TRBV20-1	-	TRBJ1-4	TGCAGTGCTAGTATGACTGGCGGGGAAAAACTGTTTTTT	CSASMTGGEKLFF
-	TRBV7-9	-	TRBJ1-6	TGTGCCAGCAGCTTCCAGGCTAATTCACCCCTCCACTTT	CASSFQANSPLHF
few	TRBV6-2/TRBV6-3	-	TRBJ1-2	TGTGCCAGCAGTTACCTGCCCAGCTACTATGGCTACACCTTC	CASSYLPSYYGYTF
few	TRBV24-1	-	TRBJ2-4	TGTGCCACCAGTGATTCCGGGACAATGAACATTCAGTACTTC	CATSDSGTMNIQYF
many	TRBV2	-	TRBJ1-1	TGTGCCAGCAGTGCAGCCAGGGGCAGGGGACATAGCACTGAAGCTTTCTTT	CASSAARGRGHSTEAFF
many	TRBV12-3/TRBV12-4	-	TRBJ1-1	TGTGCCAGCAGTCCTCAGGACATGAACACTGAAGCTTTCTTT	CASSPQDMNTEAFF
-	TRBV7-6	-	TRBJ2-6	TGTGCCAGCAGCTTAATGGACTCTGGGGCCAACGTCCTGACTTTC	CASSLMDSGANVLTF
few	TRBV11-2	-	TRBJ2-4	TGTGCCAGCAGCTTAGTCCTTCTAGCTCTAGCCAAAAACATTCAGTACTTC	CASSLVLLALAKNIQYF
few	TRBV6-1	TRBD1	TRBJ2-7	TGTGCCAGCAGTGAACCGACGCGGACAGGCGGCGGGCGGACCTACGAGCAGTACTTC	CASSEPTRTGGGRTYEQYF
many	TRBV14	TRBD1	TRBJ2-2	TGTGCCAGCAGCCGGGACAGACTCACCGGGGAGCTGTTTTTT	CASSRDRLTGELFF
few	TRBV20-1	-	TRBJ2-4	TGCAGTGGGGTTAGGGGGGAAAACATTCAGTACTTC	CSGVRGENIQYF
few	TRBV7-9	TRBD2	TRBJ2-5	TGTGCCAGCAGCGGGGGGACTAGCGGGAGTGAGACCCAGTACTTC	CASSGGTSGSETQYF
many	TRBV6-1	-	TRBJ1-5	TGTGCCACCGGGGGGGGGCAGAGCAATCAGCCCCAGCATTTT	CATGGGQSNQPQHF
few	TRBV28	-	TRBJ2-5	TGTGCCAGCAGTTTCCTAGCGCCCGGAAAAGAGACCCAGTACTTC	CASSFLAPGKETQYF
many	TRBV28	TRBD1	TRBJ1-1	TGTGCCAGCAGTTCCCTCCTCGGGACAGGGAACACTGAAGCTTTCTTT	CASSSLLGTGNTEAFF
few	TRBV29-1	TRBD1	TRBJ2-7	TGCAGCGTCGGACAGGGGTTTTACGAGCAGTACTTC	CSVGQGFYEQYF
few	TRBV29-1	TRBD1	TRBJ1-2	TGCAGCGTAGGGGACAGGGGGCCCTATGGCTACACCTTC	CSVGDRGPYGYTF
-	TRBV29-1	TRBD1	TRBJ1-2	TGCAGCGTTGGGCGCCAGGGGGCAGAGGGCTACACCTTC	CSVGRQGAEGYTF
few	TRBV25-1	TRBD1	TRBJ2-7	TGTGCCAGCAGTGCCACCGGGACAGGGTTCCACGAGCAGTACTTC	CASSATGTGFHEQYF
-	TRBV9	TRBD2	TRBJ2-2	TGTGCCAGCAGCAAACGACTAGCGGCGAACACCGGGGAGCTGTTTTTT	CASSKRLAANTGELFF
many	TRBV2	-	TRBJ2-3	TGTGCCAGCAAGTCGATGAGGGGGGGAATTTCAGATACGCAGTATTTT	CASKSMRGGISDTQYF
-	TRBV5-4	TRBD1	TRBJ1-4	TGTGCCAGCAGCGGACAGGTGGGGGGAAAACTGTTTTTT	CASSGQVGGKLFF
few	TRBV5-4	-	TRBJ1-1	TGTGCCAGCAGCCTCCCGCGGAACACTGAAGCTTTCTTT	CASSLPRNTEAFF
-	TRBV6-1	TRBD1	TRBJ2-7	TGTGCCAGCAATATCCCCGGACAGGGCTCCTACGAGCAGTACTTC	CASNIPGQGSYEQYF
-	TRBV12-3/TRBV12-4	-	TRBJ2-2	TGTGCCAGCTCACCCTCCGCAGGGGCCCTCACCGGGGAGCTGTTTTTT	CASSPSAGALTGELFF
few	TRBV7-9	-	TRBJ1-1	TGTGCCAGCAGCTTAGTCCCAGAAGCTTTCTTT	CASSLVPEAFF
-	TRBV20-1	-	TRBJ2-7	TGCAGTGCTAGAGTAGGAGGGACCCACGAGCAGTACTTC	CSARVGGTHEQYF
many	TRBV7-2	-	TRBJ2-7	TGTGCCAGCAGTAGGAACTACGAGCAGTACTTC	CASSRNYEQYF
few	TRBV6-5	-	TRBJ1-1	TGTGCCAGCAGTTACTCGGGCCAGCTGAACACTGAAGCTTTCTTT	CASSYSGQLNTEAFF
-	TRBV3-1	-	TRBJ2-7	TGTGCCAGCAGCCAGCGGGACATAACCTACGAGCAGTACTTC	CASSQRDITYEQYF
-	TRBV19	-	TRBJ2-2	TGTGCCAGTAGTAAGGAGCGGGACAGTTACGACGCCGGGGAGCTGTTTTTT	CASSKERDSYDAGELFF
many	TRBV6-1	TRBD2	TRBJ2-2	TGTGCCAGCAGTCCAACTAGCGACACCGGGGAGCTGTTTTTT	CASSPTSDTGELFF
many	TRBV28	TRBD1	TRBJ1-1	TGTGCCAGCAGCCGGACAGGGCTTACTGAAGCTTTCTTT	CASSRTGLTEAFF
-	TRBV7-3	-	TRBJ2-2	TGTGCCAGCAACCTTCCGGGCGGGGAGCTGTTTTTT	CASNLPGGELFF
few	TRBV29-1	-	TRBJ2-7	TGCAGCGTTGGAGACACGTCCTACGAGCAGTACTTC	CSVGDTSYEQYF
once	TRBV7-2	-	TRBJ2-7	TGTGTCAGCAGCTTCAGGGAGGGGGAGACTACGAGGCAGTACTTC	CVSSFREGETTRQYF
-	TRBV4-3	TRBD2	TRBJ2-7	TGCGCCAGCAGCCAAGTGAGGGAGAGCGGGAGCTACGAGCAGTACTTC	CASSQVRESGSYEQYF
-	TRBV7-2	TRBD2	TRBJ2-5	TGTGCCAGCAGCTTAGGACTCGGGGCGGGAGAAGAGACCCAGTACTTC	CASSLGLGAGEETQYF
-	TRBV3-1	TRBD2	TRBJ2-5	TGTGCCAGCAGCCAGGGACTAGCCGGGACCCAGTACTTC	CASSQGLAGTQYF
few	TRBV6-1	TRBD1	TRBJ1-5	TGTGCCAGCAGCCGGGGGACAGGGGATCAGCCCCAGCATTTT	CASSRGTGDQPQHF
many	TRBV30	-	TRBJ2-4	TGTGCCTGGAGTCCCTGGACAGAGACAAACATTCAGTACTTC	CAWSPWTETNIQYF
-	TRBV27	-	TRBJ1-5	TGTGCCAGCAGCCTCGACTGGGATCAGCCCCAGCATTTT	CASSLDWDQPQHF
few	TRBV5-1	-	TRBJ1-1	TGCGCCACATCAGGACAGAATGGGAACACTGAAGCTTTCTTT	CATSGQNGNTEAFF
-	TRBV10-3	TRBD2	TRBJ2-2	TGTGCCATCAGTGAACGACGGAGCGGGGGCATCGGGGAGCTGTTTTTT	CAISERRSGGIGELFF
once	TRBV7-2	-	TRBJ2-2	TGTGCCAGCAGCTTAGCCGGACTAGGGGGCACCGGGGAGCTGTTTTTT	CASSLAGLGGTGELFF
-	TRBV30	-	TRBJ1-5	TGTGCCTGGAGTCGAGGTAAGGGTCAGCCCCAGCATTTT	CAWSRGKGQPQHF
-	TRBV7-8	TRBD2	TRBJ2-2	TGTGCCAGCAGCTGGCTAGCGGGAGGAACCGGGGAGCTGTTTTTT	CASSWLAGGTGELFF
-	TRBV6-1	TRBD1	TRBJ1-4	TGTGCCAGCAGTACTTCACTGACAGGGAGGAATGAAAAACTGTTTTTT	CASSTSLTGRNEKLFF
-	TRBV5-1	-	TRBJ2-7	TGCGCCAGCAGCTTGCTCGGCCTCTTTGGTTACGAGCAGTACTTC	CASSLLGLFGYEQYF